This T cell receptor (beta chain) was sequenced during a study of Ad26.COV2.S vaccination and SARS-CoV-2 variants. Trimming removed 2 bases at V and 4 bases at J, with 8 bases between. There are 13 residues in the CDR3. Overall study findings and caveats: Comparable non-spike TCR breadth was observed in vaccine and placebo recipients. People who got the vaccine had more spike-specific TCR breadth than people who got placebo. Once vaccination had occurred, spike-specific CD8+ and CD4+ T cell responses reportedly showed substantial breadth.

Generated by immunoSEQ multiplex PCR, the TCRdb table keeps only in-frame clones and is missing some. Here the sample spans hundreds of thousands of clones, about 91% being singletons. As regards this clone: Its antigen is still unknown.

The material sequenced was peripheral blood, taken after recovery from COVID-19. This TCR derives from a human donor who had recovered from COVID-19. J is TRBJ1-1 and V is TRBV12-3 or TRBV12-4; D gene uncertain. The DNA for the CDR3 is TGTGCCAGCAGTTTATTCCTTACCACTGAAGCTTTCTTT. Amino acids: CASSLFLTTEAFF.